This T cell receptor beta chain was identified during a study of T cells in Graves' hyperthyroidism and ophthalmopathy. This clonotype was observed at least ten times. Its antigen remains unidentified. Notes on the study in general: In validation, the model predicted ophthalmopathy. These predictions came a median roughly 7.1 months before onset. Peripheral blood also featured most of the thyroid clonotypes expanded above 0.001.

V shed 8 bases and J shed 1 base, with 14 bases lying between them. CDR1 is SNHLY, CDR2 FYNNEI, per germline. This CDR3 comprises 14 residues. Lactation, pregnancy, other autoimmune disease or uncontrolled infection excluded patients. The authors took PBMCs from 10 ml fresh peripheral blood. TCR beta CDR3 sequences were amplified from RNA transcripts. The primer set for the first-round RT-PCR of the TCR CDR3 was HTBI. TCRdb independently ran MiXCR on the multiplex PCR reads; one entry per CDR3 protein. Of about 640,000 distinct CDR3 sequences listed, around 15% were seen once; the top ten hold roughly an eighth.

Sample: blood. The source of this sequence is a woman in her 50s with Graves' ophthalmopathy. V is TRBV2 and J is TRBJ2-5, with D possibly TRBD1 on 6 matching bases. This CDR3 reads CASPEQGSQETQYF. CDR3 nucleotide sequence: TGTGCCAGCCCAGAACAGGGATCCCAAGAGACCCAGTACTTC.